This TCR beta chain was documented in a study of blood T cell repertoires in COVID-19. Study information: From the United States, Italy and Spain came samples of acute and convalescent COVID-19.

TCRdb keeps only in-frame clones here, not all; method: immunoSEQ multiplex PCR. Altogether tens of thousands of clones are present, roughly 78% being singletons, with the ten largest covering about a quarter. Per germline, CDR1 SGHVS and CDR2 FQNEAQ. The CDR3 spans 14 residues. Between the trimmed V and J ends, which lost 5 bases and 1 base, there was a span of 11 bases. Sequencing was done on a sample of peripheral blood. This TCR was sampled from a man aged 55 to 70 with active or convalescent COVID-19. The V and J genes are TRBV7-8 and TRBJ2-5, with TRBD1 as a possible D gene (6 bases). The CDR3 spells CASSTDSTQETQYF. Here the CDR3 DNA reads TGTGCCAGCAGCACGGACAGCACCCAAGAGACCCAGTACTTC.